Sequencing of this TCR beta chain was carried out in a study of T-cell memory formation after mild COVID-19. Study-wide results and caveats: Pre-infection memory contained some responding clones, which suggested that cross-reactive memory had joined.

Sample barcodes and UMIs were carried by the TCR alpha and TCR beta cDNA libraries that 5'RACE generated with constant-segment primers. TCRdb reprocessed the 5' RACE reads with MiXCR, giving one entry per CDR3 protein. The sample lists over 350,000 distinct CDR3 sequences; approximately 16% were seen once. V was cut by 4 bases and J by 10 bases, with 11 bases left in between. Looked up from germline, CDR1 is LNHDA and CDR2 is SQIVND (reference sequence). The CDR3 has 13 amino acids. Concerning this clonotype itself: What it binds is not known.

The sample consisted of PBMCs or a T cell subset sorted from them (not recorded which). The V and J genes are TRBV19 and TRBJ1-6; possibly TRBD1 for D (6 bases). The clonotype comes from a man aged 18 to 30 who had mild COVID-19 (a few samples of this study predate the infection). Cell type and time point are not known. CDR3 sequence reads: CASSTGVDSPLHF. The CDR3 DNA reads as TGTGCCAGTAGTACAGGGGTGGACTCACCCCTCCACTTT.